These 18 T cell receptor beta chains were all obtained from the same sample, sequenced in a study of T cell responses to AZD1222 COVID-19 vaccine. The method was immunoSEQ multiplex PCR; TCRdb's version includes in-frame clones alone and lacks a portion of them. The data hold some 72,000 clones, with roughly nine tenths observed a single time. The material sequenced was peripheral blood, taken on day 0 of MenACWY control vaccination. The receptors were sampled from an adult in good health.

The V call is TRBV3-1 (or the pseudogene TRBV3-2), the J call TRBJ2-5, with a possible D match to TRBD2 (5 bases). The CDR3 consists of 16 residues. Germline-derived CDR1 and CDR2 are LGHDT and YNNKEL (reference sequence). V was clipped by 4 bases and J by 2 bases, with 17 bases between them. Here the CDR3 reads CASSPTGVASQETQYF. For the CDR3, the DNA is TGTGCCAGCAGCCCCACCGGGGTAGCGAGTCAAGAGACCCAGTACTTC.

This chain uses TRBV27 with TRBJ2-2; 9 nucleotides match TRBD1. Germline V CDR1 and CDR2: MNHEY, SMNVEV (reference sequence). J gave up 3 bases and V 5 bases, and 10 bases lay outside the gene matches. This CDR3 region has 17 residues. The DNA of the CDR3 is TGTGCCAGCAGTCCAGAACCGGGACAGGGAGACACCGGGGAGCTGTTTTTT. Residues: CASSPEPGQGDTGELFF.

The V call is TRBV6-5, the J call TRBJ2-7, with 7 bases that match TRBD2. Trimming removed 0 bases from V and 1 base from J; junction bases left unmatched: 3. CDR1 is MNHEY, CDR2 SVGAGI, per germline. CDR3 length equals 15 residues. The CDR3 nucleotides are TGTGCCAGCAGTTACTCGTGGCGGGGGTCCTACGAGCAGTACTTC. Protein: CASSYSWRGSYEQYF.

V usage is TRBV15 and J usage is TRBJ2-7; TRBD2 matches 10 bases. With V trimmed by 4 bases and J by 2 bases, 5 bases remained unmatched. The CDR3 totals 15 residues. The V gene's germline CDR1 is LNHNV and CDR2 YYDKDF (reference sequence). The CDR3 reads CATSKELAGAYEQYF. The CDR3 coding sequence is TGTGCCACCAGCAAAGAGCTAGCGGGAGCCTACGAGCAGTACTTC.

CDR3 in amino acids: CASSYSNRPTYEQYF. The CDR3 nucleotides are TGTGCCAGCAGTTACTCTAATCGACCTACCTACGAGCAGTACTTC. The chain employs TRBV6-5 and TRBJ2-7; unclear D gene. There are 15 residues in the CDR3. V was pared by 0 bases and J by 2 bases, with 11 bases between. CDR1 is MNHEY and CDR2 is SVGAGI in the germline V gene.

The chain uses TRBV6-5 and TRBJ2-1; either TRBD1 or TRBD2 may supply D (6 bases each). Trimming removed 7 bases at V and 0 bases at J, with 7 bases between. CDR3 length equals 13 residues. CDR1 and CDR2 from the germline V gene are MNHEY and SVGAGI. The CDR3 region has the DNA TGTGCCAGCAAGGGGGGCTCCTACAATGAGCAGTTCTTC. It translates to CASKGGSYNEQFF.

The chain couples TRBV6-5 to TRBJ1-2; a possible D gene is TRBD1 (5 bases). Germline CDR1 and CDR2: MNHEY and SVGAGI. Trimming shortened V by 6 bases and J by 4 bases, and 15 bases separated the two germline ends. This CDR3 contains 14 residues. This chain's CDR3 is CASRPPGLSYGYTF. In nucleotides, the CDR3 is TGTGCCAGCAGACCCCCGGGACTGTCCTATGGCTACACCTTC.

The CDR3 nucleotides are TGCAGCGGCCGAGGGACGTATGGCTACACCTTC. Its translation: CSGRGTYGYTF. This sequence joins TRBV29-1 and TRBJ1-2; possible D gene TRBD1, 5 bases. This CDR3 has 11 amino acids. V dropped 7 bases and J dropped 5 bases, with 11 bases sitting between them. Germline values: CDR1 SQVTM, CDR2 ANQGSEA.

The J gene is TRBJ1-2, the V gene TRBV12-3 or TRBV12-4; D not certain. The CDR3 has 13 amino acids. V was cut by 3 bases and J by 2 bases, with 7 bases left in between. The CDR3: CASSLQLNYGYTF. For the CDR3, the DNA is TGTGCCAGCAGTTTGCAACTGAACTATGGCTACACCTTC.

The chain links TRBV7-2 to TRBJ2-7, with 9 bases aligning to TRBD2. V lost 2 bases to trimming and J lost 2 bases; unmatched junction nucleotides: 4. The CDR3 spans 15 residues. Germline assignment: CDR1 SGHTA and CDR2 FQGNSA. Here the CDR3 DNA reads TGTGCCAGCAGCTTACCCGAGCGGGGGGCCTACGAGCAGTACTTC. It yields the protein CASSLPERGAYEQYF.

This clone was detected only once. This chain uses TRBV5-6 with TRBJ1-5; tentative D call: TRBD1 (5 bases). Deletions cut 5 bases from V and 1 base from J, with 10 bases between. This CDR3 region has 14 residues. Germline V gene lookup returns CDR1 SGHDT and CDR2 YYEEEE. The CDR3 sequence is CASSSRESNQPQHF. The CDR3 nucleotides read TGTGCCAGCAGTTCCAGGGAAAGCAATCAGCCCCAGCATTTT.

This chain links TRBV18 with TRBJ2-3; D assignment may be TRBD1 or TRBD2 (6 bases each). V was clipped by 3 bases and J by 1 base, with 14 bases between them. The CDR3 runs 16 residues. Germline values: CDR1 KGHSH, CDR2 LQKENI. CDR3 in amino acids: CASSPGRGRGTDTQYF. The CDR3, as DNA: TGTGCCAGCTCACCGGGTCGGGGGCGCGGCACAGATACGCAGTATTTT.

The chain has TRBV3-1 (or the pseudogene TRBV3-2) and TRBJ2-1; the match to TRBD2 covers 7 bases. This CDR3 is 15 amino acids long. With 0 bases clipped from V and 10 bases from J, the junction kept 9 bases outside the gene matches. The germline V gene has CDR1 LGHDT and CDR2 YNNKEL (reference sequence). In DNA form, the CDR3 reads TGTGCCAGCAGCCAAGATTCGCGGGAGCCGGGGGAGCAGTTCTTC. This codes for CASSQDSREPGEQFF.

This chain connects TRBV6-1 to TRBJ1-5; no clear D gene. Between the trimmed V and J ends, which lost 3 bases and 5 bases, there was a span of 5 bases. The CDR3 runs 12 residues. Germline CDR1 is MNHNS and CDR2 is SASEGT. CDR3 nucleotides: TGTGCCAGCAGTGATTGGGATCAGCCCCAGCATTTT. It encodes CASSDWDQPQHF.

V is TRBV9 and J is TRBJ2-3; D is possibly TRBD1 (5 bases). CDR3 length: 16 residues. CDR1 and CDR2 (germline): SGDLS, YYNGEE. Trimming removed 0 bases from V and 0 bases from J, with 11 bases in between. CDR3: CASSVGLGASTDTQYF. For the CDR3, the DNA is TGTGCCAGCAGCGTAGGGCTAGGGGCTAGCACAGATACGCAGTATTTT.

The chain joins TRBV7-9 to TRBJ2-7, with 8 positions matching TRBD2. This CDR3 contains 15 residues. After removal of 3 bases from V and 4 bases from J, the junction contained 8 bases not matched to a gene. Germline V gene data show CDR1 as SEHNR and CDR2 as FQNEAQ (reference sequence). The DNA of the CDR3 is TGTGCCAGCAGCTTGGCTCGGGAGGGCCTTTACGAGCAGTACTTC. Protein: CASSLAREGLYEQYF.

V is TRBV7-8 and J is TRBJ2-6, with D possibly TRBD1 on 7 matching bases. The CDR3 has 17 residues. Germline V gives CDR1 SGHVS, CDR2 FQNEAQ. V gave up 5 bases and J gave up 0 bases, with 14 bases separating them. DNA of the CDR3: TGTGCCAGCAGCCCCACCAGGGGGGACTCTGGGGCCAACGTCCTGACTTTC. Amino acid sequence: CASSPTRGDSGANVLTF.

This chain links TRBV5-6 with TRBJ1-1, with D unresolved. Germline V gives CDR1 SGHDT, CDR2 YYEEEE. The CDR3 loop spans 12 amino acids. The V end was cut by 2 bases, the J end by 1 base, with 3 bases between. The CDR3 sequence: CASSFQNTEAFF. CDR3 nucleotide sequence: TGTGCCAGCAGCTTCCAGAACACTGAAGCTTTCTTT.